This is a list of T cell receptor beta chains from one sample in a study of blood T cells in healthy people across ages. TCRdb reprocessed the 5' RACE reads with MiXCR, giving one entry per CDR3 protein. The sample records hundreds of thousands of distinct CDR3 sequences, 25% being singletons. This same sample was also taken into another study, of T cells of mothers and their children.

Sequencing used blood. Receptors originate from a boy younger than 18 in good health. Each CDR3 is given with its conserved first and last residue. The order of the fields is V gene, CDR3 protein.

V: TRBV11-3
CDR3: CASSLEGTGGQETQYF

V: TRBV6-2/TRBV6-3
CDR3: CASSYSPSSEETQYF

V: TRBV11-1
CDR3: CASSFLRYHTGELFF

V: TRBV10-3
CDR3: CAISESGLGANVLTF

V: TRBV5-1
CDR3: CASSLVPGPDLYNEQFF

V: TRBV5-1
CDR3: CASSLAAGNYEQYF

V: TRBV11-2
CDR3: CASSHGDTYEQYF

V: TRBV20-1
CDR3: CSLGRRGQETQYF

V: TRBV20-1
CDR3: CSARTGSGTYEQYF

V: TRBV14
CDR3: CASSQWGNEQFF

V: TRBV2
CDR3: CASRTGKQETQYF

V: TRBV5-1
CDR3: CASSPTSGSTDEQFF

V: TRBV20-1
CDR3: CSALGTSGEGTQYF

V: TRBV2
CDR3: CASVQGSGANVLTF

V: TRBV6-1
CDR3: CASRELAGGTYEQYF

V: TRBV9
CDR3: CASSVGGSGRNEQFF

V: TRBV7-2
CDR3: CASSKEDHYGYTF

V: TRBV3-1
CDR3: CTSSPGTGAEAFF

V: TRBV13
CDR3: CASSPGTREVYNEQFF

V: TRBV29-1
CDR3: CSVEGGEKLFF

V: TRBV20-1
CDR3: CSARVAGLPSYEQYF

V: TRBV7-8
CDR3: CASSPGIQGQETQYF

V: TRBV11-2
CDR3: CASSLVRGRPFNEQFF

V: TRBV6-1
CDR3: CASSEDREGWSYGYTF

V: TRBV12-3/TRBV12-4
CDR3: CASGRGGQETQYF

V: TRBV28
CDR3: CASSFLNLPTTDTQYF

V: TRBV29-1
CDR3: CSVDQELAGETQYF

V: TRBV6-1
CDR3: CASRRGDRSTDTQYF

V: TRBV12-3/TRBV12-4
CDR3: CASSISGGSYNEQFF

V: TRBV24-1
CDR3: CATSDSSRGGAQYNEQFF

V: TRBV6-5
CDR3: CASSFLLGQETQYF

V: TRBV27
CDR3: CASSLRGDEAFF

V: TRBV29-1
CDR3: CSRGLAGPQETQYF

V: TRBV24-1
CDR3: CATSDPRGRGSSSYNEQFF

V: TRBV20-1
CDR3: CSASVRDSPTYEQYF

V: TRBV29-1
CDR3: CSVRLAGARQYF

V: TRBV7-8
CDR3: CASSSLFRGLRETQYF

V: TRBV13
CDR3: CAMRGGTVDNEQFF

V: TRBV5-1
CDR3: CASSPGTSTDTQYF

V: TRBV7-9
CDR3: CASNRVQETQYF

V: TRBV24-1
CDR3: CATSETQGKDHNEQFF

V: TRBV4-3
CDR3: CASSQVTSGVGEQFF

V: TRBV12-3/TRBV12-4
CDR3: CASSFEGGLSYEQYF

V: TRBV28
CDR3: CASSLFGRFRQGAGSPLHF

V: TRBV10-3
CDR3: CAISETGTGDYEQYF

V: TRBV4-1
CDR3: CASSGGAPNEKLFF

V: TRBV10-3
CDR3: CAISEPWETQYF